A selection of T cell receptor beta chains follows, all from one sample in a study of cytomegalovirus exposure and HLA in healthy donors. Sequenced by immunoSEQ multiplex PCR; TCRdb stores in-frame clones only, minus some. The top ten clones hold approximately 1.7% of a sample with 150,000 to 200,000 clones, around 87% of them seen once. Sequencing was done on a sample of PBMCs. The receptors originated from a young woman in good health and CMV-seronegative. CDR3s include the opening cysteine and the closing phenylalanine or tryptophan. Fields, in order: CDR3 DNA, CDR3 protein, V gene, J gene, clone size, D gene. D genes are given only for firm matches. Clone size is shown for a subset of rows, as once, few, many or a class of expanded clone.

TGCGCCAGCAGCTTAGTAGCGGGGGGCGAGCAGTTCTTC,CASSLVAGGEQFF,TRBV5-1,TRBJ2-1,-,TRBD2
TGTGCCAGCAGTCCGGGGAGGGCGTACACTGAAGCTTTCTTT,CASSPGRAYTEAFF,TRBV27,TRBJ1-1,-,-
TGTGCCAGCAGCTCGAGCGGCTACGAGCAGTACTTC,CASSSSGYEQYF,TRBV7-9,TRBJ2-7,few,-
TGTGCCAGCAGCCGACAGGGAACCGGGGAGCTGTTTTTT,CASSRQGTGELFF,TRBV5-5,TRBJ2-2,-,TRBD1
TGTGCCAGCTCACCACCGGGGACAGGGGGCGGAGGTTCACCCCTCCACTTT,CASSPPGTGGGGSPLHF,TRBV18,TRBJ1-6,-,TRBD1
TGTGCCAGCAGCGACTCCAGGGCCGCGCAGTACTTC,CASSDSRAAQYF,TRBV6-5,TRBJ2-7,-,-
TGTGCCAGTAGTTGGAATACCAGGGGCAATCAGCCCCAGCATTTT,CASSWNTRGNQPQHF,TRBV19,TRBJ1-5,-,-
TGTGCCAGCAGCCCGGGACTAGCGGGATACGAGCAGTACTTC,CASSPGLAGYEQYF,TRBV4-2,TRBJ2-7,-,TRBD2
TGCAGCCTCATGCGGGGTTCTAGCACAGATACGCAGTATTTT,CSLMRGSSTDTQYF,TRBV29-1,TRBJ2-3,once,-
TGTGCCAGCAGTCGGGAGTGGTCCTACAATGAGCAGTTCTTC,CASSREWSYNEQFF,TRBV27,TRBJ2-1,-,-
TGTGCCAGCAGATTAAGGGAGAGCTCCTACAATGAGCAGTTCTTC,CASRLRESSYNEQFF,TRBV27,TRBJ2-1,-,-
TGTGCCAGCATGAAAGGGCAGGGCATACCTGAAGCTTTCTTT,CASMKGQGIPEAFF,TRBV2,TRBJ1-1,-,-
TGTGCCAGCAGCCGGGGGAATGAAAAACTGTTTTTT,CASSRGNEKLFF,TRBV5-6,TRBJ1-4,few,-
TGTGCCAGCAGTTACCTAGGCACAGGGAGCAATCAGCCCCAGCATTTT,CASSYLGTGSNQPQHF,TRBV6-5,TRBJ1-5,-,-
TGTGCCAGCAGCTTCGCGGGGGCCCAAGAGACCCAGTACTTC,CASSFAGAQETQYF,TRBV7-2,TRBJ2-5,-,-
TGCAGCGTTGACAGGGCGGGGGGCACTGAAGCTTTCTTT,CSVDRAGGTEAFF,TRBV29-1,TRBJ1-1,-,-
TGTGCCAGCAGATCCGGGACGGACTACGAGCAGTACTTC,CASRSGTDYEQYF,TRBV28,TRBJ2-7,-,-
TGTGCTAGCAGTCAAGGGCGCGGGGGGGCCAAGGGGGATACGCAGTATTTT,CASSQGRGGAKGDTQYF,TRBV7-7,TRBJ2-3,-,TRBD2
TGTGCCAGCAGCTTAGACAGGGTCCCCAAGACCCCGTACGAGCAGTACTTC,CASSLDRVPKTPYEQYF,TRBV9,TRBJ2-7,-,TRBD1
TGTGCCAGCAGCCTGAGGGGGCAGCCCCAGCATTTT,CASSLRGQPQHF,TRBV5-4,TRBJ1-5,-,-
TGCGCCAGCAGCCAAGATCGGGGGACTAGCGGGAGGGTAACCTACGAGCAGTACTTC,CASSQDRGTSGRVTYEQYF,TRBV4-1,TRBJ2-7,-,TRBD2
TGTGCCAGCTCCAACGGGGGACAGGCCTCCTACGAGCAGTACTTC,CASSNGGQASYEQYF,TRBV18,TRBJ2-7,-,TRBD1
TGCAGCGTTGAAGCCTCTTCGCGCGGTTGGGGGGAGGGCCGAACCGGGGAGCTGTTTTTT,CSVEASSRGWGEGRTGELFF,TRBV29-1,TRBJ2-2,-,TRBD2
TGTGCCAGCAGCCTTCCCCGGGGACAGGGGGAAACAAACACCGGGGAGCTGTTTTTT,CASSLPRGQGETNTGELFF,TRBV11-3,TRBJ2-2,-,TRBD1
TGTGCCAGCAGCTTAGGCCGGTACAATGAGCAGTTCTTC,CASSLGRYNEQFF,TRBV7-8,TRBJ2-1,-,-
TGTGCCAGCAGCTTACAGGTTTTATCCGTGAATTCACCCCTCCACTTT,CASSLQVLSVNSPLHF,TRBV7-2,TRBJ1-6,-,-
TGTGCCAGTAGTATAGAGTCATCGAGAAACACTGAAGCTTTCTTT,CASSIESSRNTEAFF,TRBV19,TRBJ1-1,-,-
TGTGCCAGTAAGCGGAACACTGAAGCTTTCTTT,CASKRNTEAFF,TRBV19,TRBJ1-1,-,-
TGTGCCTCTACGGAGGTAGGATACGAGCAGTACTTC,CASTEVGYEQYF,TRBV30,TRBJ2-7,-,-
TGTGCCAGCAGCTTCTGGACAGGGGGCGGCTACACCTTC,CASSFWTGGGYTF,TRBV5-4,TRBJ1-2,-,TRBD1
TGTGCCTGTCACCAGACAGGGAGGTCTGGCTACACCTTC,CACHQTGRSGYTF,TRBV30,TRBJ1-2,-,TRBD1
TGTGCCAGCAGTCCCCGGACAGGGGGCGAGCAGTACTTC,CASSPRTGGEQYF,TRBV27,TRBJ2-7,-,TRBD1